A single sample is the source of the 23 T cell receptor beta chains below, sequenced in a study of blood T cell repertoires in COVID-19. Generated by immunoSEQ multiplex PCR, the TCRdb table keeps only in-frame clones and is missing some. The top ten hold roughly 2.3% of the sample, which has tens of thousands of clones, 89% seen once. Sequencing was performed on peripheral blood. These receptors all come from a man aged 45-60 years with acute or convalescent COVID-19.

This chain connects TRBV5-4 to TRBJ2-1; D is possibly TRBD1 (5 bases). Germline loops: CDR1 SGHNT, CDR2 YYREEE (reference sequence). The CDR3 contains 15 residues. V lost 0 bases and J lost 0, with 7 bases in between. The CDR3 protein is CASSLDRSSYNEQFF. The DNA of the CDR3 is TGTGCCAGCAGCTTGGACAGGAGCTCCTACAATGAGCAGTTCTTC.

The V call is TRBV7-2, the J call TRBJ2-3, with 7 bases identical to TRBD1. Looked up from germline, CDR1 is SGHTA and CDR2 is FQGNSA. The CDR3 loop spans 17 amino acids. V lost 5 bases to trimming and J lost 0 bases; unmatched junction nucleotides: 11. CDR3 loop: CASSSTGAPVSTDTQYF. The DNA of the CDR3 is TGTGCCAGCAGCAGTACAGGGGCCCCTGTTAGCACAGATACGCAGTATTTT.

This clone has a single count. The rearrangement joins TRBV7-8 to TRBJ2-1; D may correspond to TRBD1 or TRBD2 (7 bases each). V was trimmed by 5 bases and J by 3 bases, leaving 11 bases between them. CDR1 and CDR2 (germline): SGHVS, FQNEAQ. The CDR3 has 14 amino acids. The CDR3 DNA follows: TGTGCCAGCAGCCAGGGGGGGGGCTACAATGAGCAGTTCTTC. Translating gives CASSQGGGYNEQFF.

The chain is built from TRBV4-1 and TRBJ2-5, with D maybe TRBD1 (6 bases). V lost 1 base and J 4 bases, leaving 19 bases between the germline ends. Germline loops: CDR1 MGHRA, CDR2 YSYEKL. The CDR3 length is 17 residues. The CDR3 bases are TGCGCCAGCAGCCAAGCCCCAGGACAGCATTTGGGAGAGACCCAGTACTTC. It translates to CASSQAPGQHLGETQYF.

V is TRBV19 and J is TRBJ1-1; D ambiguous. Germline CDR1 reads LNHDA; CDR2 reads SQIVND (reference sequence). Trimming left V 5 bases short and J 3 bases short, with 10 bases between. The CDR3 contains 13 residues. This chain's CDR3 is CASSLRSDTEAFF. CDR3 bases: TGTGCCAGTAGTCTGCGGTCGGACACTGAAGCTTTCTTT.

This clone occurred once. This rearrangement joins TRBV6-5 to TRBJ2-3, with 11 bases that match TRBD2. Germline loops: CDR1 MNHEY, CDR2 SVGAGI. The J segment lost 2 bases and the V segment lost 7 bases, leaving 5 bases of the junction unmatched. The CDR3 has 15 amino acids. CDR3 sequence reads: CASTGTSGYTDTQYF. The DNA for the CDR3 is TGTGCCAGCACCGGGACTAGCGGATACACAGATACGCAGTATTTT.

V usage is TRBV7-9 and J usage is TRBJ2-5; D not certain. This CDR3 has 13 residues. Germline assignment: CDR1 SEHNR and CDR2 FQNEAQ (reference sequence). Trimming shortened V by 3 bases and J by 1 base, and 6 bases separated the two germline ends. The DNA of the CDR3 is TGTGCCAGCAGCTTTCTCGGCCAAGAGACCCAGTACTTC. This encodes CASSFLGQETQYF.

This sequence joins TRBV18 and TRBJ1-1; possible D gene TRBD1, 6 bases. Germline loops: CDR1 KGHSH, CDR2 LQKENI. This CDR3 contains 13 residues. The V end was cut by 5 bases, the J end by 1 base, with 8 bases between. The DNA of the CDR3 is TGTGCCAGCTCAGAGACAGGGAACACTGAAGCTTTCTTT. Residues: CASSETGNTEAFF.

The chain uses TRBV29-1 and TRBJ1-1, with D possibly matching TRBD1 (5 bases). With 2 bases removed from V and 1 base from J, the gap between germline ends came to 8 bases. Germline V gives CDR1 SQVTM, CDR2 ANQGSEA. This CDR3 is built from 13 residues. The CDR3, as DNA: TGCAGCGTTGAATCGGGGGGGAACACTGAAGCTTTCTTT. Its translation is CSVESGGNTEAFF.

The chain recombines TRBV19 with TRBJ2-2, with D possibly TRBD2 on 5 matching bases. Per the germline V gene, CDR1 is LNHDA and CDR2 is SQIVND (reference sequence). The V end lost 2 bases, the J end lost 0 bases, and 10 bases lay between the germline ends. There are 16 residues in the CDR3. The CDR3 spells CASSILGSSNTGELFF. CDR3 bases: TGTGCCAGTAGTATACTGGGGAGTTCGAACACCGGGGAGCTGTTTTTT.

The chain employs TRBV19 and TRBJ1-2, with a weak D call TRBD1 (6 bases). CDR3 size: 14 residues. Between the trimmed V and J ends, which lost 3 bases and 7 bases, there was a span of 15 bases. Looked up from germline, CDR1 is LNHDA and CDR2 is SQIVND (reference sequence). The chain's CDR3 is CASSIGGRNPGYTF. The DNA for the CDR3 is TGTGCCAGTAGTATCGGGGGGCGGAATCCTGGCTACACCTTC.

This chain uses TRBV5-1 with TRBJ1-4; the match to TRBD1 covers 7 bases. Germline assignment: CDR1 SGHRS and CDR2 YFSETQ. The CDR3 has 17 amino acids. The ends lost 4 bases at V and 0 bases at J; junction bases unmatched: 9. This CDR3 reads CASSPEGQPATNEKLFF. In DNA, the CDR3 is TGCGCCAGCAGCCCCGAGGGACAGCCAGCAACTAATGAAAAACTGTTTTTT.

The chain recombines TRBV5-1 with TRBJ1-1; 10 nucleotides line up with TRBD1. Trimming took 4 bases from V and 11 from J; bases not matched to a gene: 11. Germline V lookup: CDR1 SGHRS, CDR2 YFSETQ. This CDR3 comprises 14 residues. The CDR3 reads CASSPAGTGVMAFF. CDR3 bases: TGCGCCAGCAGCCCGGCCGGGACAGGGGTAATGGCTTTCTTT.

This clone was observed a handful of times. The chain carries TRBV4-2 and TRBJ1-6; the match to TRBD1 covers 7 bases. The CDR3 consists of 15 residues. Germline assignment: CDR1 LGHNA and CDR2 YNFKEQ. The J segment lost 10 bases and the V segment lost 0 bases, leaving 6 bases of the junction unmatched. The CDR3 loop reads CASSQDRDRRSPLHF. The DNA of the CDR3 is TGTGCCAGCAGCCAAGACCGGGACAGACGGTCACCCCTCCACTTT.

This chain links TRBV7-2 with TRBJ1-3; TRBD1 matches at 8 bases. After removal of 5 bases from V and 0 bases from J, the junction contained 3 bases not matched to a gene. CDR3 size: 15 residues. Germline assignment: CDR1 SGHTA and CDR2 FQGNSA. CDR3 nucleotide sequence: TGTGCCAGCAGCCGGACAGGGCTCTCTGGAAACACCATATATTTT. Translation: CASSRTGLSGNTIYF.

The V gene is TRBV6-2 or TRBV6-3, the J gene TRBJ2-2; a possible D gene is TRBD1 (5 bases). V was cut by 0 bases and J by 0 bases, with 20 bases left in between. From germline, CDR1 is MNHEY and CDR2 SVGEGT. CDR3 length equals 20 residues. CDR3 sequence reads: CASSYSISRQGVPNTGELFF. Here the CDR3 DNA reads TGTGCCAGCAGTTACTCGATTTCCAGGCAGGGTGTTCCGAACACCGGGGAGCTGTTTTTT.

The rearrangement uses TRBV9 and TRBJ2-1; 7 bases are a match to TRBD2. This CDR3 contains 15 residues. Germline CDR1 reads SGDLS; CDR2 reads YYNGEE. V lost 0 bases and J lost 6; bases outside the gene matches: 6. The CDR3 DNA is TGTGCCAGCAGCGTAGGGACTAGGGGTGGCAATGAGCAGTTCTTC. Translated: CASSVGTRGGNEQFF. Combining the CDR3 with reference TRBV9 and TRBJ2-1 gives the whole variable domain DSGVTQTPKHLITATGQRVTLRCSPRSGDLSVYWYQQSLDQGLQFLIQYYNGEERAKGNILERFSAQQFPDLHSELNLSSLELGDSALYFCASSVGTRGGNEQFFGPGTRLTVL.

The chain employs TRBV19 and TRBJ1-5, with 7 bases that match TRBD1. Germline V gene sequence: CDR1 LNHDA, CDR2 SQIVND (reference sequence). V shed 5 bases and J 0 bases; nucleotides not matched to a gene: 10. This CDR3 is 17 amino acids long. The CDR3 protein is CASSLRGTAYSNQPQHF. CDR3 nucleotide sequence: TGTGCCAGTAGTCTCCGGGGGACAGCGTATAGCAATCAGCCCCAGCATTTT.

This chain links TRBV6-1 with TRBJ1-3; TRBD1 might be the D (5 bases). The germline V gene has CDR1 MNHNS and CDR2 SASEGT. V lost 3 bases to trimming and J lost 4 bases, with 19 bases between them. CDR3 length equals 17 residues. The CDR3 spells CASSEGLSGMGGNTIYF. CDR3 sequence (DNA): TGTGCCAGCAGTGAGGGACTTTCGGGAATGGGAGGAAACACCATATATTTT.

This chain connects TRBV5-1 to TRBJ2-6, with 9 nucleotides matching TRBD1. Losses at the gene ends were 4 bases for V and 2 bases for J; bases not matched to a gene: 7. The CDR3 loop spans 17 amino acids. Germline loops: CDR1 SGHRS, CDR2 YFSETQ. CDR3 amino acids: CASSIQGALPGANVLTF. The CDR3 bases are TGCGCCAGCAGCATACAGGGGGCTTTACCTGGGGCCAACGTCCTGACTTTC. The full variable domain, in which reference TRBV5-1 and TRBJ2-6 provide the parts outside the CDR3, is KAGVTQTPRYLIKTRGQQVTLSCSPISGHRSVSWYQQTPGQGLQFLFEYFSETQRNKGNFPGRFSGRQFSNSRSEMNVSTLELGDSALYLCASSIQGALPGANVLTFGAGSRLTVL.

The rearrangement uses TRBV24-1 and TRBJ1-2; 7 bases map to TRBD1. V was pared by 2 bases and J by 5 bases, with 1 base of the junction left unmatched. From germline, CDR1 is KGHDR and CDR2 SFDVKD. The CDR3 loop spans 13 amino acids. The CDR3 DNA follows: TGTGCCACCAGTGATTGGACAGGTTATGGCTACACCTTC. This codes for CATSDWTGYGYTF.

The CDR3 region is CASTADKNYGYTF. CDR3 coding DNA: TGTGCCAGTACCGCGGACAAGAACTATGGCTACACCTTC. The chain combines TRBV19 with TRBJ1-2; the D gene is possibly TRBD1 (5 bases). The CDR3 covers 13 residues. The germline V gene encodes CDR1 LNHDA and CDR2 SQIVND (reference sequence). Trimming shortened V by 7 bases and J by 2 bases, and 11 bases separated the two germline ends.

The rearrangement joins TRBV13 to TRBJ1-1; D perhaps matches TRBD1 (5 bases). The CDR3 extends over 14 amino acids. Germline lookup yields CDR1 PRHDT and CDR2 FYEKMQ (reference sequence). Trimming removed 5 bases from V and 5 bases from J, with 15 bases in between. The CDR3 DNA sequence: TGTGCCAGCAGCCCGAACAGGAGGGAGACTGAAGCTTTCTTT. The encoded protein is CASSPNRRETEAFF.